This TCR beta chain appears in the sequencing data of a study of T cell responses to AZD1222 COVID-19 vaccine. Regarding this clone: The antigen is unknown.

V lost 5 bases and J lost 4; bases outside the gene matches: 5. The germline V gene encodes CDR1 MNHEY and CDR2 SVGAGI. The CDR3 runs 14 residues. Produced via immunoSEQ multiplex PCR; TCRdb's table is partial and in-frame only. The table lists nearly 55,000 clones, more than 80% of them singletons. Study-wide findings and caveats: Spike-specific TCR breadth and depth both grew after two AZD1222 doses.

The receptor's source is an adult who received the AZD1222 COVID-19 vaccine. The chain employs TRBV6-5 and TRBJ1-2, with 9 bases identical to TRBD1. The sample in question was peripheral blood, obtained 28 days after the second AZD1222 dose. CDR3 bases: TGTGCCAGCAGTCAGGACAGGGGAGGCTATGGCTACACCTTC. This encodes CASSQDRGGYGYTF.